The clone carrying this TCR beta chain came up a few times. No antigen is known for it. The germline CDR1 and CDR2 sequences are SGHAT and FQNNGV. The CDR3 covers 16 residues. The J segment lost 3 bases and the V segment lost 4 bases, leaving 6 bases of the junction unmatched. Employing constant-segment primers, 5'RACE generated TCR alpha and TCR beta cDNA libraries bearing sample barcodes and UMIs. TCRdb reanalysed the 5' RACE reads using MiXCR and keeps one entry per CDR3 protein. Seen here are under 300,000 distinct CDR3 sequences, approximately 10% observed once, and the top ten hold 22%. The sample belongs to a study of T-cell memory formation after mild COVID-19. Study outcomes and limitations: Largely, contracting CD4+ clones fell within CM and EM, and contracting CD8+ clones within EMRA. The study found balanced CD4/CD8 in clones contracting day 15 to 85 and a CD4+ lean in later expanders.

The sequence came from a man in his late teens or twenties who had mild COVID-19 (a few samples of this study predate the infection). Cell type and time point are not known. Sequencing was carried out using PBMCs or a T cell subset sorted from them (not recorded which). This sequence joins TRBV11-2 and TRBJ2-5; 12 nucleotides match TRBD1. CDR3 DNA: TGTGCCAGCAGCTGGGCCGGGACAGGGGGCGAAGAGACCCAGTACTTC. It yields the protein CASSWAGTGGEETQYF.